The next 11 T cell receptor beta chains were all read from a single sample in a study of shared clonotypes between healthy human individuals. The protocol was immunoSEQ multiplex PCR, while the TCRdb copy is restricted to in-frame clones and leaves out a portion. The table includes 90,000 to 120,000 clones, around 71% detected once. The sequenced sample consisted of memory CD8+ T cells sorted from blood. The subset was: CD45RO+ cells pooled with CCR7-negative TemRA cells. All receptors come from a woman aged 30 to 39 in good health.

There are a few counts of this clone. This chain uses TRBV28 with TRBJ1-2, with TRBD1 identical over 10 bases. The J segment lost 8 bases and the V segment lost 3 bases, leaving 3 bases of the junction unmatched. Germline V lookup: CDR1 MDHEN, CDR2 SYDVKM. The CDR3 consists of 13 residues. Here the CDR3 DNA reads TGTGCCAGCAGTTTGGGGACAGGGGTCGGCTACACCTTC. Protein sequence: CASSLGTGVGYTF.

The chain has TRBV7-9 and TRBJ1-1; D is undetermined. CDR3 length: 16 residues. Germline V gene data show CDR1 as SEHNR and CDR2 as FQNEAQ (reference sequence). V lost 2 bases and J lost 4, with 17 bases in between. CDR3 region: CASSLSGRGVSTEAFF. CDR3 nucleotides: TGTGCCAGCAGCTTAAGTGGGCGGGGTGTGAGCACTGAAGCTTTCTTT.

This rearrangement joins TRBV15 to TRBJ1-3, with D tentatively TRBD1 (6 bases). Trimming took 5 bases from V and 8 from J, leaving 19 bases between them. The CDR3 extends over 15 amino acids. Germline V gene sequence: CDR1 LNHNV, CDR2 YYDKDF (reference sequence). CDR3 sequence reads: CATSGGTSGRDTIYF. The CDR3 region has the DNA TGTGCCACCAGCGGGGGGACATCGGGCAGGGACACCATATATTTT.

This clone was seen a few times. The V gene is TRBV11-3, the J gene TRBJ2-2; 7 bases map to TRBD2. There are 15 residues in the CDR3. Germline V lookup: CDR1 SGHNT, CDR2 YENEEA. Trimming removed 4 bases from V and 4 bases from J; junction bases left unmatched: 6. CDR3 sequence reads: CASSSSGTTTGELFF. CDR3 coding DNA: TGTGCCAGCAGCTCGTCCGGGACTACCACCGGGGAGCTGTTTTTT.

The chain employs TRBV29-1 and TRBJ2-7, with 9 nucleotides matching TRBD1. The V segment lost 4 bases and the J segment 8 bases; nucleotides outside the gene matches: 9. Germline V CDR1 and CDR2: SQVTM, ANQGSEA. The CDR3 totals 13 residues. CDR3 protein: CSVGTGDWGKQYF. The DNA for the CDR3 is TGCAGCGTTGGGACAGGGGATTGGGGTAAGCAGTACTTC.

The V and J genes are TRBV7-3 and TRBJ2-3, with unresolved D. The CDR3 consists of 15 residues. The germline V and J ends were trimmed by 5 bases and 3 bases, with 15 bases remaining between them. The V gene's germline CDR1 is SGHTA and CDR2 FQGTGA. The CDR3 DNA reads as TGTGCCAGCAGCCCGGCGGTGGGGTTTACAGATACGCAGTATTTT. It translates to CASSPAVGFTDTQYF.

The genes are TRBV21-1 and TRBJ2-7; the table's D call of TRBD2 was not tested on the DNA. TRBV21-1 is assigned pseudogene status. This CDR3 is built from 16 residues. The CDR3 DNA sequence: TGTGCCAGCAGCAATTTAGAGGGAGGGCCCTCCTACGAGCAGTACTTC. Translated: CASSNLEGGPSYEQYF.

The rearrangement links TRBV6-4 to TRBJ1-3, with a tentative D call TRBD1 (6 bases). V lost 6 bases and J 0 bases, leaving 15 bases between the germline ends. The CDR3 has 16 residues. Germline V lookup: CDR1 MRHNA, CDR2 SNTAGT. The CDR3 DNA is TGTGCCAGCAGAGGGGGGACCGTCGTCTCTGGAAACACCATATATTTT. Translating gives CASRGGTVVSGNTIYF.

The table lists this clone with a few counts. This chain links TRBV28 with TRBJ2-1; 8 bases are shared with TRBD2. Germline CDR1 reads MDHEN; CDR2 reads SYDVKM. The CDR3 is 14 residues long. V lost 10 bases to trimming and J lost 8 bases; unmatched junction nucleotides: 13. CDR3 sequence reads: CATAGGAQTDEQFF. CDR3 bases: TGTGCCACCGCCGGGGGGGCGCAGACCGATGAGCAGTTCTTC.

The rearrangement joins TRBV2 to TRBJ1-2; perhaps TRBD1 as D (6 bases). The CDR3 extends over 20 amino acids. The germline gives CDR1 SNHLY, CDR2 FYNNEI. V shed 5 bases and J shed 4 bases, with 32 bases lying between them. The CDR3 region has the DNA TGTGCCAGCAGTCCCGAGGTTGAAGGAGGGTCGAGGGAACAGGGCTATGGCTACACCTTC. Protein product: CASSPEVEGGSREQGYGYTF. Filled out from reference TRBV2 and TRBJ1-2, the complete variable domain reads EPEVTQTPSHQVTQMGQEVILRCVPISNHLYFYWYRQILGQKVEFLVSFYNNEISEKSEIFDDQFSVERPDGSNFTLKIRSTKLEDSAMYFCASSPEVEGGSREQGYGYTFGSGTRLTVV.

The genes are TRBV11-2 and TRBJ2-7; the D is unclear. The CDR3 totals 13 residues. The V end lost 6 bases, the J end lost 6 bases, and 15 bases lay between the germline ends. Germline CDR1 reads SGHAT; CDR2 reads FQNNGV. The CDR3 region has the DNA TGTGCCAGCAGTCAAGAAGGCCCGGGCGAGCAGTACTTC. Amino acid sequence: CASSQEGPGEQYF.